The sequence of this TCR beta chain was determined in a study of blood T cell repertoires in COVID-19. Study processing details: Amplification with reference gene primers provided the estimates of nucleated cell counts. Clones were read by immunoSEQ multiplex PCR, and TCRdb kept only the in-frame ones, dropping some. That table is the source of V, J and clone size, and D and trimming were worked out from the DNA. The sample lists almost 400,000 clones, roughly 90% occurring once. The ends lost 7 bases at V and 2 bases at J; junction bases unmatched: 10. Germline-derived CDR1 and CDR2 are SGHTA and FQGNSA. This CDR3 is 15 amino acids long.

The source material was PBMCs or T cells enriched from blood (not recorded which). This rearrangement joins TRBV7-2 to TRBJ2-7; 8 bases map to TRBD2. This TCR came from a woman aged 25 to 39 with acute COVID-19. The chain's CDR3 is CASTYRSSGTYEQYF. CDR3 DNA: TGTGCCAGCACCTACAGGAGTAGCGGGACCTACGAGCAGTACTTC.